The rows below give T cell receptor beta chains drawn from one sample of a study of metastatic and nonmetastatic thyroid tumors. TCRdb re-called clones via MiXCR from the PCR reads. Among about 5,000 clones listed, 25% to 30% were seen once. The sequencing input was adjacent normal tissue. The receptors were sampled from a female donor with papillary thyroid cancer or a benign thyroid nodule (not recorded which). Some clones in this sample may be carry-over from other donors' samples. Each CDR3 is given with its conserved first and last residue. Each record gives: D gene, J gene, V gene, clone size, CDR3 protein, CDR3 DNA. A D gene is named only where the DNA matches it firmly. Size is omitted from some rows. Given values are once, few, many or a class for expanded clones.

d_call: TRBD1
j_call: TRBJ2-7
v_call: TRBV28
clone_size: medium-sized
cdr3_aa: CASSDPWDSSYEQYF
cdr3_nt: TGTGCCAGCAGTGACCCTTGGGACAGCTCCTACGAGCAGTACTTC

d_call: .
j_call: TRBJ1-1
v_call: TRBV10-3
clone_size: medium-sized
cdr3_aa: CAISESRGGTEAFF
cdr3_nt: TGTGCCATCAGTGAGTCGCGTGGTGGCACTGAAGCTTTCTTT

d_call: TRBD1
j_call: TRBJ1-1
v_call: TRBV6-4
clone_size: large
cdr3_aa: CATDRDRNTEAFF
cdr3_nt: TGTGCCACCGACCGGGACAGGAACACTGAAGCTTTCTTT

d_call: .
j_call: TRBJ1-2
v_call: TRBV6-1
clone_size: .
cdr3_aa: CASREDGYTF
cdr3_nt: TGTGCCAGTAGAGAAGATGGCTACACCTTC

d_call: TRBD1
j_call: TRBJ1-1
v_call: TRBV28
clone_size: .
cdr3_aa: CASSELGTGVVNNEAFF
cdr3_nt: TGTGCCAGCAGTGAACTCGGGACAGGGGTGGTGAATAATGAAGCTTTCTTT

d_call: TRBD2
j_call: TRBJ2-1
v_call: TRBV5-8
clone_size: medium-sized
cdr3_aa: CASSFVLAVTAYNEQFF
cdr3_nt: TGTGCCAGCAGCTTTGTACTAGCGGTCACAGCCTACAATGAGCAGTTCTTC

d_call: TRBD2
j_call: TRBJ2-2
v_call: TRBV5-1
clone_size: .
cdr3_aa: CASSALGLAGGTTGELFF
cdr3_nt: TGCGCCAGTAGCGCCTTGGGACTAGCGGGAGGAACCACCGGGGAGCTGTTTTTT

d_call: .
j_call: TRBJ1-1
v_call: TRBV6-1
clone_size: .
cdr3_aa: CASTPYLGGRGEAFF
cdr3_nt: TGTGCCAGCACCCCTTACCTCGGCGGCAGAGGTGAAGCTTTCTTT

d_call: .
j_call: TRBJ1-2
v_call: TRBV15
clone_size: .
cdr3_aa: CATSRDSGPYGYTF
cdr3_nt: TGTGCCACCAGCAGAGACTCGGGTCCCTATGGCTACACCTTC

d_call: .
j_call: TRBJ2-3
v_call: TRBV4-3
clone_size: many
cdr3_aa: CASSPYTTQRLDTQYF
cdr3_nt: TGCGCCAGCAGCCCGTACACGACCCAAAGGCTAGATACGCAGTATTTT

d_call: TRBD1
j_call: TRBJ2-1
v_call: TRBV29-1
clone_size: many
cdr3_aa: CSVKRSGTGFEQFF
cdr3_nt: TGCAGCGTTAAACGCTCCGGGACAGGGTTCGAGCAGTTCTTC

d_call: .
j_call: TRBJ1-3
v_call: TRBV28
clone_size: large
cdr3_aa: CASSSRRLSRGNTIYF
cdr3_nt: TGTGCCAGCAGTTCCAGGAGGCTATCGAGGGGAAACACCATATATTTT

d_call: .
j_call: TRBJ2-3
v_call: TRBV6-2/TRBV6-3
clone_size: few
cdr3_aa: CASGPQGSPFMDTQYF
cdr3_nt: TGTGCCAGCGGTCCCCAGGGGTCGCCGTTTATGGATACGCAGTATTTT

d_call: TRBD2
j_call: TRBJ2-2
v_call: TRBV7-2
clone_size: medium-sized
cdr3_aa: CASSLLAGVHTGELFF
cdr3_nt: TGTGCCAGCAGCTTACTAGCGGGAGTTCACACCGGGGAGCTGTTTTTT

d_call: .
j_call: TRBJ2-7
v_call: TRBV30
clone_size: .
cdr3_aa: CAWSPAYEQYF
cdr3_nt: TGTGCCTGGAGTCCCGCATACGAGCAGTACTTC

d_call: .
j_call: TRBJ1-2
v_call: TRBV12-3/TRBV12-4
clone_size: few
cdr3_aa: CASSFGRIYGYTF
cdr3_nt: TGTGCCAGCAGTTTCGGACGTATCTATGGCTACACCTTC

d_call: .
j_call: TRBJ2-3
v_call: TRBV20-1
clone_size: medium-sized
cdr3_aa: CSAVEITDTQYF
cdr3_nt: TGCAGTGCTGTGGAAATCACAGATACGCAGTATTTT

d_call: TRBD2
j_call: TRBJ2-1
v_call: TRBV25-1
clone_size: .
cdr3_aa: CASSLTRTSGKGLYNEQFF
cdr3_nt: TGTGCCAGCAGCCTAACACGGACTAGCGGGAAGGGGTTGTACAATGAGCAGTTCTTC

d_call: .
j_call: TRBJ2-2
v_call: TRBV4-1
clone_size: .
cdr3_aa: CASSPRSGGEWTGELFF
cdr3_nt: TGCGCCAGCAGCCCCAGGTCAGGGGGGGAATGGACCGGGGAGCTGTTTTTT

d_call: .
j_call: TRBJ2-5
v_call: TRBV28
clone_size: few
cdr3_aa: CASSSLAETQYF
cdr3_nt: TGTGCCAGCAGCTCTCTGGCGGAGACCCAGTACTTC

d_call: .
j_call: TRBJ2-2
v_call: TRBV7-8
clone_size: .
cdr3_aa: CASSSGGFTGELFF
cdr3_nt: TGTGCCAGCAGCTCAGGGGGGTTCACCGGGGAGCTGTTTTTT

d_call: .
j_call: TRBJ2-7
v_call: TRBV6-2/TRBV6-3
clone_size: .
cdr3_aa: CASSFVSREPIYEQYF
cdr3_nt: TGTGCCAGCAGTTTCGTGAGTCGCGAACCAATATACGAGCAGTACTTC

d_call: TRBD1
j_call: TRBJ2-3
v_call: TRBV11-1
clone_size: few
cdr3_aa: CASSFPDRVCTDTQYF
cdr3_nt: TGTGCCAGCAGCTTTCCGGACAGGGTCTGCACAGATACGCAGTATTTT

d_call: .
j_call: TRBJ1-1
v_call: TRBV6-2/TRBV6-3
clone_size: medium-sized
cdr3_aa: CASSYNTGHTEAFF
cdr3_nt: TGTGCCAGCAGTTATAATACGGGGCACACTGAAGCTTTCTTT

d_call: .
j_call: TRBJ1-1
v_call: TRBV6-1
clone_size: .
cdr3_aa: CASSDILPAGARWEAFF
cdr3_nt: TGTGCCAGCAGTGATATTCTGCCAGCGGGCGCAAGGTGGGAAGCTTTCTTT

d_call: .
j_call: TRBJ2-7
v_call: TRBV20-1
clone_size: medium-sized
cdr3_aa: CSASSVQADPYEQYF
cdr3_nt: TGCAGTGCTAGTTCGGTTCAAGCGGACCCCTACGAGCAGTACTTC

d_call: TRBD1
j_call: TRBJ1-2
v_call: TRBV20-1
clone_size: medium-sized
cdr3_aa: CSASPATGTGEHGYTF
cdr3_nt: TGCAGTGCTAGCCCGGCCACCGGGACAGGGGAGCATGGCTACACCTTC

d_call: .
j_call: TRBJ1-1
v_call: TRBV30
clone_size: large
cdr3_aa: CAWWQTPRGAFF
cdr3_nt: TGTGCCTGGTGGCAGACGCCTCGAGGGGCTTTCTTT

d_call: .
j_call: TRBJ2-1
v_call: TRBV6-1
clone_size: few
cdr3_aa: CASSELGANEQFF
cdr3_nt: TGTGCCAGCAGTGAACTAGGGGCGAATGAGCAGTTCTTC

d_call: .
j_call: TRBJ2-3
v_call: TRBV18
clone_size: .
cdr3_aa: CASSPSGSSTGTHYF
cdr3_nt: TGTGCCAGCTCACCGTCGGGATCAAGCACAGGTACGCACTATTTT

d_call: .
j_call: TRBJ2-1
v_call: TRBV2
clone_size: few
cdr3_aa: CASSYWTGDEQFF
cdr3_nt: TGTGCCAGCAGCTACTGGACTGGGGATGAGCAGTTCTTC

d_call: TRBD2
j_call: TRBJ2-7
v_call: TRBV6-5
clone_size: few
cdr3_aa: CASSYSSGIYEQYF
cdr3_nt: TGTGCCAGCAGTTACTCGAGCGGGATCTACGAGCAGTACTTC

d_call: .
j_call: TRBJ2-2
v_call: TRBV19
clone_size: once
cdr3_aa: CASKGVSLRDVRTGELFF
cdr3_nt: TGTGCCAGTAAGGGGGTAAGTCTGCGAGATGTTCGCACCGGGGAGCTGTTTTTT

d_call: .
j_call: TRBJ1-3
v_call: TRBV4-3
clone_size: medium-sized
cdr3_aa: CASSQSDSRSSGNTIYF
cdr3_nt: TGCGCCAGCAGCCAAAGCGACTCCCGTAGCTCTGGAAACACCATATATTTT

d_call: .
j_call: TRBJ2-7
v_call: TRBV9
clone_size: .
cdr3_aa: CASSVGATTYEQYF
cdr3_nt: TGTGCCAGCAGCGTAGGGGCGACAACATACGAGCAGTACTTC

d_call: .
j_call: TRBJ2-7
v_call: TRBV6-1
clone_size: few
cdr3_aa: CASSEVWGYEQYF
cdr3_nt: TGTGCCAGCAGTGAAGTATGGGGCTACGAGCAGTACTTC

d_call: .
j_call: TRBJ2-7
v_call: TRBV11-2
clone_size: .
cdr3_aa: CASSSGGRNSQGRNEQYF
cdr3_nt: TGTGCCAGCAGCTCAGGGGGGCGTAACTCGCAGGGGAGGAACGAGCAGTACTTC

d_call: TRBD2
j_call: TRBJ2-1
v_call: TRBV11-3
clone_size: .
cdr3_aa: CASSPRAGGYNEQFF
cdr3_nt: TGTGCCAGCAGCCCCCGCGCGGGAGGCTACAATGAGCAGTTCTTC

d_call: TRBD1
j_call: TRBJ1-3
v_call: TRBV3-1
clone_size: medium-sized
cdr3_aa: CASSRRTGSGNTIYF
cdr3_nt: TGTGCCAGCAGCCGGCGGACAGGGTCAGGAAACACCATATATTTT

d_call: TRBD1
j_call: TRBJ2-1
v_call: TRBV2
clone_size: .
cdr3_aa: CASRQKQGSSYNEQFF
cdr3_nt: TGTGCCAGCAGGCAGAAACAGGGGTCTTCCTACAATGAGCAGTTCTTC

d_call: TRBD1
j_call: TRBJ1-4
v_call: TRBV6-1
clone_size: .
cdr3_aa: CASSAGTVLQGEKLFF
cdr3_nt: TGTGCCAGCAGTGCCGGGACAGTTCTTCAGGGGGAAAAACTGTTTTTT

d_call: TRBD1
j_call: TRBJ1-1
v_call: TRBV7-2
clone_size: .
cdr3_aa: CASSFRAGTGDAFF
cdr3_nt: TGTGCCAGCAGCTTTCGGGCCGGGACAGGGGATGCTTTCTTT

d_call: TRBD2
j_call: TRBJ2-7
v_call: TRBV30
clone_size: .
cdr3_aa: CAWTSTSGSLGEQYF
cdr3_nt: TGTGCCTGGACTTCGACTAGCGGGAGTCTAGGTGAGCAGTACTTC

d_call: TRBD2
j_call: TRBJ2-7
v_call: TRBV7-2
clone_size: .
cdr3_aa: CASSLGSAGALEQCF
cdr3_nt: TGTGCCAGCAGCTTGGGGTCTGCGGGAGCCCTGGAGCAGTGCTTC

d_call: TRBD1
j_call: TRBJ2-3
v_call: TRBV20-1
clone_size: .
cdr3_aa: CSASRQGTQYF
cdr3_nt: TGCAGTGCTTCTAGACAGGGTACGCAGTATTTT

d_call: TRBD2
j_call: TRBJ2-7
v_call: TRBV11-3
clone_size: .
cdr3_aa: CASSLVGGAGTIPRKYEQYF
cdr3_nt: TGTGCCAGCAGCTTAGTGGGAGGGGCCGGGACTATCCCGAGGAAATACGAGCAGTACTTC

d_call: .
j_call: TRBJ1-1
v_call: TRBV7-9
clone_size: few
cdr3_aa: CASSLEQNTEAFF
cdr3_nt: TGTGCCAGCAGCTTAGAACAGAACACTGAAGCTTTCTTT

d_call: .
j_call: TRBJ1-2
v_call: TRBV12-3/TRBV12-4
clone_size: few
cdr3_aa: CAVGHPNYGYTF
cdr3_nt: TGTGCCGTAGGACACCCTAACTATGGCTACACCTTC

d_call: .
j_call: TRBJ2-7
v_call: TRBV20-1
clone_size: medium-sized
cdr3_aa: CSARDLRSSYEQYF
cdr3_nt: TGCAGTGCTAGAGATTTAAGATCCTCCTACGAGCAGTACTTC

d_call: .
j_call: TRBJ1-4
v_call: TRBV12-3/TRBV12-4
clone_size: .
cdr3_aa: CASSGEGLLLNEKLFF
cdr3_nt: TGTGCCAGCAGTGGCGAAGGACTTCTGCTTAATGAAAAACTGTTTTTT

d_call: TRBD1
j_call: TRBJ1-2
v_call: TRBV6-1
clone_size: .
cdr3_aa: CASSESNRGRYTF
cdr3_nt: TGTGCCAGCAGTGAATCGAACAGGGGTCGGTACACCTTC

d_call: TRBD1
j_call: TRBJ2-5
v_call: TRBV7-9
clone_size: medium-sized
cdr3_aa: CASSSTDRGEETQYF
cdr3_nt: TGTGCCAGCAGCTCAACGGACAGGGGGGAAGAGACCCAGTACTTC

d_call: .
j_call: TRBJ2-7
v_call: TRBV27
clone_size: .
cdr3_aa: CASSLRQGLFYEQYF
cdr3_nt: TGTGCCAGTAGTTTACGGCAGGGTTTATTCTACGAGCAGTACTTC

d_call: .
j_call: TRBJ2-7
v_call: TRBV7-9
clone_size: few
cdr3_aa: CASSSGLYEQYF
cdr3_nt: TGTGCCAGCAGCTCCGGGTTATACGAGCAGTACTTC

d_call: .
j_call: TRBJ1-1
v_call: TRBV7-9
clone_size: medium-sized
cdr3_aa: CASSERGPENTEAFF
cdr3_nt: TGTGCCAGCAGCGAGAGGGGACCGGAGAACACTGAAGCTTTCTTT

d_call: .
j_call: TRBJ2-7
v_call: TRBV28
clone_size: .
cdr3_aa: CASSEAGAPYEQYF
cdr3_nt: TGTGCCAGCTCCGAGGCGGGGGCCCCCTACGAGCAGTACTTC

d_call: .
j_call: TRBJ1-5
v_call: TRBV6-1
clone_size: .
cdr3_aa: CASSRNRDSQPQHF
cdr3_nt: TGTGCCAGCAGTCGCAACAGGGATAGTCAGCCCCAGCATTTT

d_call: .
j_call: TRBJ2-3
v_call: TRBV4-1
clone_size: .
cdr3_aa: CASSQVGADTQYF
cdr3_nt: TGCGCCAGCAGCCAAGTGGGGGCAGATACGCAGTATTTT

d_call: .
j_call: TRBJ2-7
v_call: TRBV13
clone_size: .
cdr3_aa: CASSERGQSSSYEQYF
cdr3_nt: TGTGCCAGCAGCGAACGTGGACAGTCAAGCTCCTACGAGCAGTACTTC

d_call: TRBD1
j_call: TRBJ1-2
v_call: TRBV6-1
clone_size: .
cdr3_aa: CASRPTQGARGGYTF
cdr3_nt: TGTGCCAGCAGACCGACCCAGGGGGCGCGGGGTGGCTACACCTTC